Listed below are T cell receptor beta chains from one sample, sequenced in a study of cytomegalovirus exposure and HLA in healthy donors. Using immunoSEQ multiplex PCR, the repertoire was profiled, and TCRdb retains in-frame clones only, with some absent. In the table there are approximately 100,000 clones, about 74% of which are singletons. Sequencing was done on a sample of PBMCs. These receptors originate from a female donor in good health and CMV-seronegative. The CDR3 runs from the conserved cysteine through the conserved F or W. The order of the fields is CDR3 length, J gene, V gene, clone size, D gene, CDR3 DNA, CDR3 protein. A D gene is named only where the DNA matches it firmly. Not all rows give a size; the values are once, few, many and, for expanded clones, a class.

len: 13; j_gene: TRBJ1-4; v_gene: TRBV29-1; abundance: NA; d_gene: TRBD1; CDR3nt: TGCAGCGTCACGGGACAGGCGAATGAAAAACTGTTTTTT; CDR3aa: CSVTGQANEKLFF
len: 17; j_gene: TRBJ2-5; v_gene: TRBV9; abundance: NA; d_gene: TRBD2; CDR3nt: TGTGCCAGCAGCGTAGATCTAGCGGGGGGGTTGCAAGAGACCCAGTACTTC; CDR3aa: CASSVDLAGGLQETQYF
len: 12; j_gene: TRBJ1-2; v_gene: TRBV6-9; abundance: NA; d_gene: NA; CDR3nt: TGTGGCAGGGCATGGAACGGGGATGGCTACACCTTC; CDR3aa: CGRAWNGDGYTF
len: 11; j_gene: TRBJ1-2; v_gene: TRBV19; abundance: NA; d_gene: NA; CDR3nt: TGTGCCAGTAGGAGGGACTATGGCTACACCTTC; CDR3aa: CASRRDYGYTF
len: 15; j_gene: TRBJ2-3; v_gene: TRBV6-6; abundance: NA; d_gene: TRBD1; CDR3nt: TGTGCCAGCAGATTCACAGGGGGCGCTGCAGATACGCAGTATTTT; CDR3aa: CASRFTGGAADTQYF
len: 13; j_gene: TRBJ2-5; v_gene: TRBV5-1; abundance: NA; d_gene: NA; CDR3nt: TGCGCCAGCAGCTGGATGGGGGCAGAGACCCAGTACTTC; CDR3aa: CASSWMGAETQYF
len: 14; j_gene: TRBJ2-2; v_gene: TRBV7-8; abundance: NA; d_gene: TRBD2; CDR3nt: TGTGCCAGCAGGCCCCTAGCGGGTTCCGGGGAGCTGTTTTTT; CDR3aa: CASRPLAGSGELFF
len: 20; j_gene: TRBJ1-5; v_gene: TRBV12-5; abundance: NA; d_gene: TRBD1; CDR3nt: TGTGCTAGTGGTTTGGTATGGCAGGGGGTCGGAGTAGGATACAATCAGCCCCAGCATTTT; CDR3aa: CASGLVWQGVGVGYNQPQHF
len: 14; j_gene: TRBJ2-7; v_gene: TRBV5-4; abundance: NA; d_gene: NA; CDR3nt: TGTGCCAGCAGCTTGTCGCGCGGGGTAAGCGAGCAGTACTTC; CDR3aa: CASSLSRGVSEQYF
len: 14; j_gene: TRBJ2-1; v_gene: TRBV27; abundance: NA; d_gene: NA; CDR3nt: TGTGCCAGCAGTTTTGAGGACGGAGGGAATGAGCAGTTCTTC; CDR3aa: CASSFEDGGNEQFF
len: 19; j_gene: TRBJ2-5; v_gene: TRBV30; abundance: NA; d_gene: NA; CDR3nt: TGTGCCTGGGATACCCGGACTTCCAACCCCTATGAATCAAAAGAGACCCAGTACTTC; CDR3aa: CAWDTRTSNPYESKETQYF
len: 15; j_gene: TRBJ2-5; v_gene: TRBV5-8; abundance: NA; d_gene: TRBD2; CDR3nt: TGTGCCAGCAGCACCCGTCCGGGGGGTCAAGAGACCCAGTACTTC; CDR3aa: CASSTRPGGQETQYF
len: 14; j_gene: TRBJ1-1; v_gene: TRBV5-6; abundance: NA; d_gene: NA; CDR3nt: TGTGCCAGCAGCCCCACGGGACAGAACACTGAAGCTTTCTTT; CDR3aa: CASSPTGQNTEAFF
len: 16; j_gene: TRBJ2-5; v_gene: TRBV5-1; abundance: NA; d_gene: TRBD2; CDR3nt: TGCGCCAGCAGCTTGGTTGGCGGGGGGGCCCAAGAGACCCAGTACTTC; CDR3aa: CASSLVGGGAQETQYF
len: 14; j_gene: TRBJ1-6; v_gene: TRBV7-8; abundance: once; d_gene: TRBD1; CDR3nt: TGTGCCAGCAGCTTAGGAGACAGGGCTTCACCCCTCCACTTT; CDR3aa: CASSLGDRASPLHF
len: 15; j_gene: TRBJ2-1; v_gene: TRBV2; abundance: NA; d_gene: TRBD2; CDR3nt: TGTGCCAGCACCAAGGAGCGGGGCGTCGCTGATGAGCAGTTCTTC; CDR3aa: CASTKERGVADEQFF
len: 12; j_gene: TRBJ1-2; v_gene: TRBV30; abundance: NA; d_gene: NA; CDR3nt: TGTGCCTCAGGGCCTTACAGTTATGGCTACACCTTC; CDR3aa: CASGPYSYGYTF
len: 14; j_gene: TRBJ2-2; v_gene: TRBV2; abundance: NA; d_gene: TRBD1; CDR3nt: TGTGCCAGCGTTGGGACAGCGAACACCGGGGAGCTGTTTTTT; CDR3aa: CASVGTANTGELFF
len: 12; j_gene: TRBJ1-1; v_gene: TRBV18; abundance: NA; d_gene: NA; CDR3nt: TGTGCCAGCTCATCTACTGAGGGATATGCTTTCTTT; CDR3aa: CASSSTEGYAFF
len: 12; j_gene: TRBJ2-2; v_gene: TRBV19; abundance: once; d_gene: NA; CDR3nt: TGTGCCAGTTGGGGGGATGCCGGGGAGCTGTTTTTT; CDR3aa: CASWGDAGELFF